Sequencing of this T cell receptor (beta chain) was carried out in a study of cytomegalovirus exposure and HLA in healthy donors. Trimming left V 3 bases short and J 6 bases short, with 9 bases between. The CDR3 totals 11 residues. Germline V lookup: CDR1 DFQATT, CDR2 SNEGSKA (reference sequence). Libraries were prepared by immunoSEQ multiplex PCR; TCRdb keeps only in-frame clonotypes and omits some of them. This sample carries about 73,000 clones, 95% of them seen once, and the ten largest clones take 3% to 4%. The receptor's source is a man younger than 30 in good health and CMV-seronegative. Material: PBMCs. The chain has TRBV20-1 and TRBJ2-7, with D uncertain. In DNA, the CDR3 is TGCAGTGCTAGGACATCCGTCGAGCAGTACTTC. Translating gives CSARTSVEQYF.